A selection of T cell receptor beta chains follows, all from one sample in a study of T cell responses to AZD1222 COVID-19 vaccine. Sequencing used immunoSEQ multiplex PCR; TCRdb keeps in-frame clones, though not all of them. The repertoire holds 180,000 or so clones, with almost 90% as singletons. The source was peripheral blood, collected on day 0 of AZD1222 vaccination. These receptors all come from an adult in good health. Each CDR3 is given with its conserved first and last residue. The D gene is left open where the match is weak. Not all rows give a size; the values are once, few, many and, for expanded clones, a class.

. TRBJ2-7 TRBV15 . TGTGCCACCAGCAGAGTCAGCGACAGGACATCCTACGAGCAGTACTTC CATSRVSDRTSYEQYF
. TRBJ2-3 TRBV6-2/TRBV6-3 . TGTGCCAGCAGTAGAGACAGCACAGATACGCAGTATTTT CASSRDSTDTQYF
TRBD1 TRBJ1-2 TRBV30 few TGTGCCTGGGGCATAGTCTCGGGACAGCCGCTCGATTTC CAWGIVSGQPLDF
TRBD1 TRBJ2-7 TRBV2 few TGTGCCAGTAGACAGGGGGGGATGGAGCAGTACTTC CASRQGGMEQYF
. TRBJ2-1 TRBV3-1/TRBV3-2 . TGTGCCAGCAGCTCCCGGGGGAGCTCCTACAATGAGCAGTTCTTC CASSSRGSSYNEQFF
TRBD2 TRBJ2-1 TRBV29-1 . TGCAGCGTTCTCCGGGGGGGCTATGAGCAGTTCTTC CSVLRGGYEQFF
. TRBJ1-5 TRBV6-5 . TGTGCCAGCAGTTACTTCGGGGGCCATCAGCCCCAGCATTTT CASSYFGGHQPQHF
. TRBJ2-7 TRBV28 . TGTGCCAGCAGTGGGGGGAAATCCTTAGAGCAGTACTTC CASSGGKSLEQYF
. TRBJ1-4 TRBV5-1 . TGCGCCAGCAGCCCCGGGGGTTCGACTAATGAAAAACTGTTTTTT CASSPGGSTNEKLFF
TRBD1 TRBJ2-1 TRBV11-3 . TGTGCCAGCAGCTTAGGAGACAGGGCAAGAGGAGACAATGAGCAGTTCTTC CASSLGDRARGDNEQFF
TRBD1 TRBJ2-4 TRBV7-2 once TGTGCCAGCAGCTTATGGCCCCCACAGGGGGTAGTGGGAAACATTCAGTACTTC CASSLWPPQGVVGNIQYF
. TRBJ2-2 TRBV11-2 . TGTGCCAGCAAGTTTTCGAGCACCGGGGAGCTGTTTTTT CASKFSSTGELFF
TRBD2 TRBJ2-1 TRBV7-9 . TGTGCCAGCAGCTTAAGACTAGCAGACCCAAGATCCTACAATGAGCAGTTCTTC CASSLRLADPRSYNEQFF
. TRBJ2-3 TRBV5-4 . TGTGCCAGCAGCTCGGTCGATCAGGACCTGACAGATACGCAGTATTTT CASSSVDQDLTDTQYF
. TRBJ1-6 TRBV6-5 . TGTGCCAGCAGTTACTCAGGGGAATCACCCCTCCACTTT CASSYSGESPLHF
. TRBJ2-1 TRBV7-8 . TGTGCCAGCAGCCGAGAAGGGGGGCGCGGAGTCAATGAGCAGTTCTTC CASSREGGRGVNEQFF
. TRBJ1-2 TRBV5-6 . TGTGCCAGCAGCCGAACGAGGGAGGGCTGGGATAATGGCTACACCTTC CASSRTREGWDNGYTF
. TRBJ1-1 TRBV7-9 . TGTGCCAGCAGTTTCCTCGGTGGGAATACTGAAGCTTTCTTT CASSFLGGNTEAFF
. TRBJ1-6 TRBV5-6 . TGTGCCAGCAGCCCCACTCTGAGGTGGGGGGGTAGTAATTCACCCCTCCACTTT CASSPTLRWGGSNSPLHF
. TRBJ1-2 TRBV29-1 few TGCAGCGTTGACAGCTATGGCTACACCTTC CSVDSYGYTF
TRBD1 TRBJ1-2 TRBV18 . TGTGCCAGCTCTCTGACCGGGACAGAATCCTTCTATGGCTACACCTTC CASSLTGTESFYGYTF
TRBD1 TRBJ1-2 TRBV6-5 . TGTGCCAGCAGTTACTCCGACAGGGGGTTAAGGGGCTACACCTTC CASSYSDRGLRGYTF
. TRBJ1-3 TRBV7-9 . TGTGCCAGCAGCTTAGCGCAGGAACTAAACACCATATATTTT CASSLAQELNTIYF
TRBD1 TRBJ2-2 TRBV2 . TGTGCCAGCAAAGGACAGGGGGCGGTCACCGGGGAGCTGTTTTTT CASKGQGAVTGELFF
TRBD2 TRBJ2-5 TRBV5-6 . TGTGCCAGCAGCCCAGGGACTAGGGGGAAAGAGACCCAGTACTTC CASSPGTRGKETQYF
. TRBJ2-3 TRBV7-2 . TGTGCCAGCAGCTTAGCGCCGGGAGATACGCAGTATTTT CASSLAPGDTQYF
. TRBJ1-3 TRBV10-2 . TGCGCCAGCCGAAACACCATATATTTT CASRNTIYF